This TCR beta chain was retrieved from a study of liver allograft versus peripheral blood T cells. Across the whole study: Hepatic allograft T cell receptor repertoires were evaluated relative to those present in recipients' peripheral blood.

In this sample, this clonotype is medium-sized. MiXCR, run by TCRdb on the reads, gives a single entry per CDR3 protein. The profile covers a few thousand distinct CDR3 sequences, with over 12% appearing a single time and 2.9% taken by the ten largest. Trimming removed 6 bases at V and 2 bases at J, with 11 bases between. The CDR3 extends over 14 amino acids. Germline values: CDR1 MNHEY, CDR2 SVGEGT. The chain carries TRBV6-2 or TRBV6-3 and TRBJ1-3, with D uncertain. The clonotype comes from a human patient who had a liver transplant. The graft donor may be the source of some T cells. CDR3 sequence reads: CASSQGRTGNTIYF. DNA of the CDR3: TGTGCCAGCAGCCAAGGTAGAACTGGAAACACCATATATTTT.